Each of the 16 T cell receptor beta chains below was sequenced from the same sample in a study of regulatory T cells in long-lasting Graves disease. Arm-PCR of CDR3 regions with iRepertoire HTBI primers generated TCR beta libraries. Using its own MiXCR run on the multiplex PCR reads, TCRdb lists one record per CDR3 protein. Among over 650,000 distinct CDR3 sequences listed, roughly 30% were seen once. Time point given: persistent/refractory GD, antithyroid drugs over 5 years with positive TRAb. Construction of the TCR library relied on RNA isolated from PBMCs. The sequences come from peripheral blood mononuclear cells (PBMCs), collected when the disease was refractory, from a patient treated with antithyroid drugs. The receptors come from a female donor with Graves disease.

This clonotype turned up a few times. In nucleotides, the CDR3 is TGTGCCAGCAGCCAAGAGGCAGGTAGCAATCAGCCCCAGCATTTT. Its translation is CASSQEAGSNQPQHF. The J gene is TRBJ1-5, the V gene TRBV3-1; D ambiguous. This CDR3 contains 15 residues. Trimming cost V 0 bases and J 0 bases, with 6 bases left between them. Germline-derived CDR1 and CDR2 are LGHDT and YNNKEL (reference sequence).

There are many counts of this clonotype. J is TRBJ2-7 and V is TRBV6-1; the D call may be TRBD1 or TRBD2 (5 bases each). CDR1 and CDR2 from the germline V gene are MNHNS and SASEGT. Trimming stripped 7 bases from V and 3 bases from J, with 19 bases between. This CDR3 contains 15 residues. CDR3: CASTQGLSGDYEQYF. CDR3 nucleotides: TGTGCCAGCACCCAGGGCCTCTCCGGGGACTACGAGCAGTACTTC.

The chain has TRBV30 and TRBJ1-5; D is possibly TRBD1 (5 bases). CDR3 length: 13 residues. V shed 5 bases and J shed 4 bases, with 12 bases lying between them. CDR1 and CDR2 from the germline V gene are GTSNPN and SVGIG (reference sequence). The CDR3 DNA follows: TGTGCCTGGCACACAGGAGGGAATCAGCCCCAGCATTTT. Residues: CAWHTGGNQPQHF. Full variable domain (remainder filled in from reference TRBV30 and TRBJ1-5): SQTIHQWPATLVQPVGSPLSLECTVEGTSNPNLYWYRQAAGRGLQLLFYSVGIGQISSEVPQNLSASRPQDRQFILSSKKLLLSDSGFYLCAWHTGGNQPQHFGDGTRLSIL.

This clonotype came up many times. The chain couples TRBV11-2 to TRBJ1-2; a possible D gene is TRBD1 (5 bases). Trimming cost V 5 bases and J 4 bases, with 17 bases left between them. The CDR3 is made up of 15 amino acids. The germline CDR1 and CDR2 sequences are SGHAT and FQNNGV. DNA for the CDR3: TGTGCCAGCAGCCTGCTCGGGACGGGAAGCTATGGCTACACCTTC. This translates into CASSLLGTGSYGYTF.

This clonotype has just a few counts. The chain uses TRBV7-9 and TRBJ1-1, with D perhaps TRBD1 (5 bases). Trimming pared 5 bases from V and 1 base from J, leaving 11 bases between. The length of the CDR3 is 14 residues. Per the germline V gene, CDR1 is SEHNR and CDR2 is FQNEAQ (reference sequence). In nucleotides, the CDR3 is TGTGCCAGCAGCCAACAACAGGCGAACACTGAAGCTTTCTTT. Its translation is CASSQQQANTEAFF.

This clonotype has just a few counts. The rearrangement joins TRBV5-1 to TRBJ1-1; D not certain. With 1 base removed from V and 6 bases from J, the gap between germline ends came to 10 bases. The CDR3 covers 13 residues. The V gene's germline CDR1 is SGHRS and CDR2 YFSETQ. The CDR3 is CASSLPAKSEAFF. Written as DNA, the CDR3 is TGCGCCAGCAGCTTGCCCGCTAAATCTGAAGCTTTCTTT.

The rearrangement uses TRBV10-3 and TRBJ1-5, with D unclear. V shed 0 bases and J shed 2 bases, with 23 bases lying between them. Germline-derived CDR1 and CDR2 are ENHRY and SYGVKD. There are 20 residues in the CDR3. DNA of the CDR3: TGTGCCATCAGTGAGTCGAAGTTTGTTGGACCGACGAGTGGCAATCAGCCCCAGCATTTT. This sequence encodes CAISESKFVGPTSGNQPQHF.

J is TRBJ2-7 and V is TRBV3-1; D possibly corresponds to TRBD2 (5 bases). Germline V lookup: CDR1 LGHDT, CDR2 YNNKEL (reference sequence). The CDR3 contains 12 residues. V lost 2 bases and J lost 4, with 6 bases in between. CDR3 residues: CASSQLAYEQYF. In DNA form, the CDR3 reads TGTGCCAGCAGCCAACTAGCTTACGAGCAGTACTTC.

This clonotype was recorded many times. This chain's CDR3 is CASGPSGGELFF. Written as DNA, the CDR3 is TGTGCTAGTGGTCCCTCGGGCGGGGAGCTGTTTTTT. The gene calls are TRBV12-5 and TRBJ2-2; D uncertain. The CDR3 loop spans 12 amino acids. Trimming removed 5 bases at V and 7 bases at J, with 8 bases between. In germline, CDR1 is LGHNT, CDR2 FRNRAP.

This clonotype was detected a few times. This chain connects TRBV3-1 to TRBJ2-7; D might be TRBD2 (5 bases). This CDR3 has 14 amino acids. In germline, CDR1 is LGHDT, CDR2 YNNKEL (reference sequence). V dropped 0 bases and J dropped 7 bases, with 13 bases sitting between them. In nucleotides, the CDR3 is TGTGCCAGCAGCCAAGATTATGGGGTAGCGGAGCAGTACTTC. Translation gives CASSQDYGVAEQYF.

V is TRBV13 and J is TRBJ2-7; 9 bases line up with TRBD1. V shed 5 bases, J shed 2 bases, and the junction held 7 bases outside the gene matches. Germline V CDR1 and CDR2: PRHDT, FYEKMQ (reference sequence). CDR3 length: 15 amino acids. The CDR3 nucleotides are TGTGCCAGCAGCGTATCCACAGGGGGCCCCTACGAGCAGTACTTC. The encoded protein is CASSVSTGGPYEQYF. The variable domain in full, with the rest retrieved from reference TRBV13 and TRBJ2-7, is AAGVIQSPRHLIKEKRETATLKCYPIPRHDTVYWYQQGPGQDPQFLISFYEKMQSDKGSIPDRFSAQQFSDYHSELNMSSLELGDSALYFCASSVSTGGPYEQYFGPGTRLTVT.

Concerning this clonotype: The junction does not match germline at one end; this may be a read error. V is TRBV6-1 and J is TRBJ1-3; weak D call: TRBD1 (6 bases). Germline V gene sequence: CDR1 MNHNS, CDR2 SASEGT. The CDR3 spans 16 residues. CDR3: CASSRSDRASGNTICF. In nucleotides, the CDR3 is TGTGCCAGCAGCCGGTCGGACAGAGCCTCTGGAAACACCATATGTTTT.

This clonotype has a handful of counts. The rearrangement uses TRBV5-1 and TRBJ1-1; maybe TRBD1 (5 bases). CDR1 and CDR2 from the germline V gene are SGHRS and YFSETQ. The CDR3 is 14 residues long. Between the trimmed V and J ends, which lost 4 bases and 4 bases, there was a span of 14 bases. The chain's CDR3 is CASSGYRGGTEAFF. DNA of the CDR3: TGCGCCAGCAGCGGATACCGTGGGGGCACTGAAGCTTTCTTT.

The genes are TRBV28 and TRBJ1-5, with TRBD1 identical over 9 bases. V trimming: 2 bases; J trimming: 6 bases; junction bases outside the gene matches: 5. The CDR3 covers 15 residues. Germline V gene lookup returns CDR1 MDHEN and CDR2 SYDVKM. As DNA, the CDR3 is TGTGCCAGCAGTTTACCGGGACAGGGAGCTCAGCCCCAGCATTTT. The encoded protein is CASSLPGQGAQPQHF.

This clonotype has ten or more counts. The chain couples TRBV28 to TRBJ1-2; maybe TRBD1 (6 bases). The V gene's germline CDR1 is MDHEN and CDR2 SYDVKM. The CDR3 is 15 amino acids. The germline V and J ends were trimmed by 2 bases and 5 bases, with 15 bases remaining between them. The DNA of the CDR3 is TGTGCCAGCAGTTTAATGGGGGGCGGCTCTTATGGCTACACCTTC. This translates into CASSLMGGGSYGYTF.

The chain links TRBV6-2 or TRBV6-3 to TRBJ2-2, with a tentative D call TRBD1 (6 bases). The V end was cut by 5 bases, the J end by 5 bases, with 15 bases between. Germline assignment: CDR1 MNHEY and CDR2 SVGEGT. The CDR3 consists of 15 residues. CDR3 DNA sequence: TGTGCCAGCAGTCCGACAAACCAGGGGACCGGGGAGCTGTTTTTT. Encoded protein: CASSPTNQGTGELFF.